This T cell receptor beta chain came from a study of blood T cell repertoires in COVID-19. Germline CDR1 and CDR2: MDHEN and SYDVKM. The CDR3 runs to 16 residues. V was trimmed by 8 bases and J by 0 bases, leaving 20 bases between them. Clones were read by immunoSEQ multiplex PCR, and TCRdb kept only the in-frame ones, dropping some. The data contain around 150,000 clones, around 90% of them singletons. Sequenced material: peripheral blood. V usage is TRBV28 and J usage is TRBJ2-7; D might be TRBD1 (5 bases). This sequence was found in a human donor in a cohort sampled during active COVID-19. The CDR3 is CASSNPGQVSSYEQYF. The CDR3 region has the DNA TGTGCCAGCTCCAATCCAGGGCAGGTGAGCTCCTACGAGCAGTACTTC.